A selection of T cell receptor beta chains follows, all from one sample in a study of T cells after posttransplantation cyclophosphamide. The table came from immunoSEQ multiplex PCR; TCRdb's copy has only in-frame clones and leaves some out. The repertoire consists of 44,000 or so clones, none detected only once. The material sequenced was PBMCs. These receptor sequences come from a middle-aged man in good health, CMV-negative, and a related stem cell transplant donor. Each CDR3 is given with its conserved first and last residue. D genes are given only for firm matches.

d_call | v_call | cdr3_aa
TRBD1 | TRBV5-1 | CASRYRTGENTEAFF
- | TRBV5-1 | CASHPGAGREQYF
- | TRBV9 | CASSVDAGVSGYTF
TRBD1 | TRBV28 | CASSFFPGTGAETQYF
- | TRBV4-2 | CASSPRVSGANVLTF
- | TRBV5-4 | CASSGGGEDEKLFF
TRBD2 | TRBV27 | CASSRDYLYNEQFF
TRBD1 | TRBV27 | CASSPGTGNVNEQFF
- | TRBV18 | CASSPRGLDAFF
TRBD2 | TRBV6-5 | CASTFEAGSTDTQYF
- | TRBV14 | CASSQVSGVGNTIYF
TRBD1 | TRBV6-6 | CASSYSGTVIQETQYF
TRBD1 | TRBV5-7 | CASSKDRGTGELFF
- | TRBV25-1 | CASSMSGTNYGYTF
TRBD2 | TRBV6-6 | CASSHPLAAYEQYF
- | TRBV11-2 | CASSTRGGDGDGYTF
- | TRBV5-1 | CASSLGNLNEQFF
TRBD2 | TRBV4-3 | CASSQEGTSDNEQFF
- | TRBV6-5 | CASSYGVSSYEQYF
- | TRBV7-8 | CASSFNSVDTEAFF
- | TRBV19 | CATGGTNEKLFF
TRBD2 | TRBV10-3 | CAIRGLADTDTQYF
TRBD2 | TRBV19 | CASSALTSGRTSNEQFF
- | TRBV6-4 | CASSGGTLGDTQYF
- | TRBV6-5 | CASSRLGRTEAFF
TRBD1 | TRBV2 | CASSLDRNYGYTF
TRBD2 | TRBV4-2 | CASSLGTSGTYEQYF
TRBD1 | TRBV7-9 | CASSRQGGGYGYTF
TRBD1 | TRBV2 | CASSARTGFGNQPQHF
- | TRBV7-9 | CASSLGQGFHEQYF
- | TRBV6-6 | CASSQYRDTEAFF
TRBD1 | TRBV15 | CATSGDRRLSNQPQHF
- | TRBV2 | CASITGYEQYF
- | TRBV7-2 | CASSLDRSDTQYF
- | TRBV6-6 | CASSYFYYYEQYF
- | TRBV27 | CASSSLDGWGSYYNEQFF
- | TRBV7-9 | CASSSSRQTYEQYF
- | TRBV7-6 | CASSSRQASSGNTIYF
TRBD2 | TRBV28 | CASSFGGRGVDTQYF
TRBD2 | TRBV10-3 | CAISDRGSSYNEQFF
TRBD2 | TRBV7-6 | CASSLFISGSVGNEQFF
- | TRBV6-6 | CASTPRGGNSNQPQHF
- | TRBV6-1 | CASSTQGTGELFF
- | TRBV5-4 | CASSPRGATNEKLFF
TRBD1 | TRBV27 | CASSTRQGALWGYTF
- | TRBV29-1 | CSVEQGQISGANVLTF
- | TRBV5-1 | CASSFRVSSYEQYF
- | TRBV29-1 | CSVVPGGPAYNEQFF
TRBD2 | TRBV27 | CASRSRTREPFYEQYF
TRBD1 | TRBV2 | CASRATGGEKLFF
- | TRBV28 | CASSWASEQYF
- | TRBV15 | CATSAAREGSGYTF
TRBD2 | TRBV12-5 | CASTIPGLAGGGRAKNIQYF
- | TRBV6-6 | CASTLGRDSGNIQYF
- | TRBV6-5 | CASLAGRGQPQHF
TRBD2 | TRBV18 | CATSGTSVGEQYF
- | TRBV2 | CASSEAWEKQYF
TRBD2 | TRBV28 | CASRPIAGGSSGSYNEQFF
- | TRBV18 | CASSPQVLDNGYTF